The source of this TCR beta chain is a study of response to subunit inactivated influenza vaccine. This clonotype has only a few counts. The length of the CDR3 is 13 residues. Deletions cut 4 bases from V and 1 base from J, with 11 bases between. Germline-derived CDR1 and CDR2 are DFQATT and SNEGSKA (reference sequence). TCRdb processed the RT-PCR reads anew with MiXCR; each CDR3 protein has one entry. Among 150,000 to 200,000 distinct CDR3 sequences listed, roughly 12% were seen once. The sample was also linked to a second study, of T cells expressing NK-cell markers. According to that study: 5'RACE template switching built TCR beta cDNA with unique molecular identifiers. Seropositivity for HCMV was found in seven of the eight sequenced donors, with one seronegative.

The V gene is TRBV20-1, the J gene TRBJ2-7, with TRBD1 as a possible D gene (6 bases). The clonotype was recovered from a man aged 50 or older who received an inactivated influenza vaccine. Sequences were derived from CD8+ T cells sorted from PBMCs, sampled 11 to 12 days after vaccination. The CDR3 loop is CSAKWGQSYEQYF. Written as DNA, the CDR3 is TGCAGTGCTAAATGGGGGCAATCCTACGAGCAGTACTTC.